These 28 T cell receptor beta chains were all obtained from the same sample, sequenced in a study of beta chain features in type 1 diabetes. Study-wide results and caveats: Moderate yet significant TCRB CDR3 shortening was seen in Type 1 diabetes patients in all four CD4+ subsets.

These receptors' targets are unknown. The study reverse transcribed the entire isolated RNA, so it sequenced expressed TCRB transcripts. Clones were sequenced by immunoSEQ multiplex PCR, and TCRdb holds only the in-frame ones, with some missing. The table shows some 280,000 clones, with approximately 14% occurring only once. The sequenced sample consisted of naive CD4+ T cells from blood. The origin of the receptors is a man aged 25 to 45 with type 1 diabetes.

Only a few counts were recorded for this clone. The chain has TRBV30 and TRBJ1-1; TRBD1 might be the D (5 bases). This CDR3 has 17 residues. V was clipped by 2 bases and J by 0 bases, with 19 bases between them. Per the germline V gene, CDR1 is GTSNPN and CDR2 is SVGIG (reference sequence). Here the CDR3 DNA reads TGTGCCTGGAGTCTTCCGAGACAGAGCCCCATGAACACTGAAGCTTTCTTT. Translated: CAWSLPRQSPMNTEAFF. Full variable domain (remainder filled in from reference TRBV30 and TRBJ1-1): SQTIHQWPATLVQPVGSPLSLECTVEGTSNPNLYWYRQAAGRGLQLLFYSVGIGQISSEVPQNLSASRPQDRQFILSSKKLLLSDSGFYLCAWSLPRQSPMNTEAFFGQGTRLTVV.

This clone was detected only a few times. V and J are TRBV7-2 and TRBJ2-7; D is perhaps TRBD2 (5 bases). The CDR3 length is 14 residues. With 2 bases removed from V and 0 bases from J, the gap between germline ends came to 8 bases. CDR1 SGHTA and CDR2 FQGNSA come from the germline V gene. CDR3 bases: TGTGCCAGCAGCTTATCCCGGGGCTCCTACGAGCAGTACTTC. It encodes CASSLSRGSYEQYF. The full variable domain, completed using reference TRBV7-2 and TRBJ2-7, is GAGVSQSPSNKVTEKGKDVELRCDPISGHTALYWYRQSLGQGLEFLIYFQGNSAPDKSGLPSDRFSAERTGGSVSTLTIQRTQQEDSAVYLCASSLSRGSYEQYFGPGTRLTVT.

The V and J genes are TRBV10-3 and TRBJ1-5; TRBD1 might be the D (5 bases). V shed 0 bases and J shed 4 bases, with 7 bases lying between them. Per the germline V gene, CDR1 is ENHRY and CDR2 is SYGVKD. This CDR3 has 14 amino acids. CDR3 protein: CAISESGENQPQHF. The CDR3 DNA sequence: TGTGCCATCAGTGAGTCAGGGGAAAATCAGCCCCAGCATTTT.

This chain links TRBV6-1 with TRBJ2-5; D not resolved. From germline, CDR1 is MNHNS and CDR2 SASEGT. V lost 8 bases to trimming and J lost 1 base, with 8 bases between them. The CDR3 has 12 amino acids. CDR3 sequence reads: CASGRSQETQYF. CDR3 DNA: TGTGCCAGCGGTAGGAGCCAAGAGACCCAGTACTTC.

V and J are TRBV2 and TRBJ2-6; D is unresolved. The germline V and J ends were trimmed by 9 bases and 0 bases, with 6 bases remaining between them. The CDR3 is 13 amino acids. Germline CDR1 and CDR2: SNHLY and FYNNEI. The CDR3 loop is CARSLSGANVLTF. CDR3 nucleotides: TGTGCCAGGAGCCTCTCTGGGGCCAACGTCCTGACTTTC. The full variable domain, completed using reference TRBV2 and TRBJ2-6, is EPEVTQTPSHQVTQMGQEVILRCVPISNHLYFYWYRQILGQKVEFLVSFYNNEISEKSEIFDDQFSVERPDGSNFTLKIRSTKLEDSAMYFCARSLSGANVLTFGAGSRLTVL.

This clone showed up just a few times. The CDR3 DNA is TGCAGCGGCGAAGGGGACACTGGCTACACCTTC. Translation gives CSGEGDTGYTF. The chain uses TRBV29-1 and TRBJ1-2, with D tentatively TRBD1 (6 bases). The germline V gene has CDR1 SQVTM and CDR2 ANQGSEA. This CDR3 comprises 11 residues. V lost 7 bases and J lost 7, with 13 bases in between.

This clone was counted a few times. The V gene is TRBV7-2, the J gene TRBJ2-1, with unresolved D. CDR3 length: 11 amino acids. Germline values: CDR1 SGHTA, CDR2 FQGNSA. Trimming shortened V by 3 bases and J by 7 bases, and 4 bases separated the two germline ends. The CDR3 here is CASSFSNEQFF. The DNA for the CDR3 is TGTGCCAGCAGCTTCAGTAATGAGCAGTTCTTC. The full variable domain, rest sourced from reference TRBV7-2 and TRBJ2-1, is GAGVSQSPSNKVTEKGKDVELRCDPISGHTALYWYRQSLGQGLEFLIYFQGNSAPDKSGLPSDRFSAERTGGSVSTLTIQRTQQEDSAVYLCASSFSNEQFFGPGTRLTVL.

This clone appeared a few times. This rearrangement joins TRBV14 to TRBJ2-3; 7 bases are a match to TRBD2. This CDR3 is 16 amino acids long. J was trimmed by 0 bases and V by 4 bases; bases with no gene match: 7. Germline V gene data show CDR1 as SGHDN and CDR2 as FVKESK. The CDR3 DNA reads as TGTGCCAGCAGCCCCATACTAGCGCAAAGCACAGATACGCAGTATTTT. Translation: CASSPILAQSTDTQYF.

The chain uses TRBV7-9 and TRBJ2-7; tentatively, D is TRBD2 (5 bases). Germline V gives CDR1 SEHNR, CDR2 FQNEAQ (reference sequence). Trimming stripped 4 bases from V and 1 base from J, with 8 bases between. The CDR3 totals 13 residues. CDR3 sequence reads: CASSSTGSYEQYF. CDR3 bases: TGTGCCAGCAGCTCGACGGGGTCCTACGAGCAGTACTTC.

The CDR3 protein is CASSHTTQGLAGWTTYNEQFF. The DNA for the CDR3 is TGCGCCAGCAGCCACACTACACAGGGACTAGCGGGATGGACAACGTACAATGAGCAGTTCTTC. The chain carries TRBV5-1 and TRBJ2-1; 13 bases line up with TRBD2. CDR1 SGHRS and CDR2 YFSETQ come from the germline V gene. The CDR3 runs to 21 residues. J lost 4 bases, V lost 4 bases, and 20 bases had no gene match.

V and J are TRBV28 and TRBJ2-7, with a weak D call TRBD1 (5 bases). Per germline, CDR1 MDHEN and CDR2 SYDVKM. V shed 5 bases and J shed 3 bases, with 11 bases lying between them. The CDR3 consists of 13 residues. The CDR3 sequence is CASSLTDSYEQYF. The CDR3 DNA is TGTGCCAGCAGTCTCACTGACAGCTACGAGCAGTACTTC.

V gene TRBV5-1 combines with J gene TRBJ2-5; 7 bases align to TRBD2. Trimming removed 5 bases from V and 1 base from J; junction bases left unmatched: 8. The CDR3 is 15 amino acids. Germline CDR1 SGHRS, CDR2 YFSETQ. Here the CDR3 reads CASSLISGSQETQYF. CDR3 coding DNA: TGCGCCAGCAGTCTTATTAGCGGGTCCCAAGAGACCCAGTACTTC.

This clone occurred a few times. The chain recombines TRBV5-4 with TRBJ2-7, with 7 bases fitting TRBD1. The germline gives CDR1 SGHNT, CDR2 YYREEE (reference sequence). This CDR3 contains 16 residues. V lost 4 bases, J lost 1 base, and 11 bases stayed unmatched. The CDR3 protein is CASSTRQGLLSYEQYF. The CDR3 DNA reads TGTGCCAGCAGCACCCGACAGGGCCTACTATCCTACGAGCAGTACTTC.

In this sample, this clone turned up a few times. The J gene is TRBJ2-1, the V gene TRBV5-4; TRBD2 agrees at 9 bases. Germline CDR1 reads SGHNT; CDR2 reads YYREEE (reference sequence). The junction had 12 bases not matched to a gene; V was cut back by 4 bases and J by 7 bases. The CDR3 spans 16 residues. The CDR3 region is CASSPPTSGPQNEQFF. DNA for the CDR3: TGTGCCAGCAGCCCACCGACTAGCGGCCCACAAAATGAGCAGTTCTTC.

The chain links TRBV7-8 to TRBJ2-3, with TRBD2 matching over 7 bases. V shed 7 bases and J 2 bases; nucleotides not matched to a gene: 6. Germline V lookup: CDR1 SGHVS, CDR2 FQNEAQ. The CDR3 has 14 amino acids. The CDR3 spells CASTRAGSTDTQYF. CDR3 DNA: TGTGCCAGCACCCGAGCGGGATCCACAGATACGCAGTATTTT.

V gene TRBV7-6 combines with J gene TRBJ1-1; D ambiguous. The CDR3 covers 14 residues. In germline, CDR1 is SGHVS, CDR2 FNYEAQ. With 1 base removed from V and 4 bases from J, the gap between germline ends came to 10 bases. The CDR3 loop is CASSLVSGTTEAFF. CDR3 coding DNA: TGTGCCAGCAGCTTAGTGTCGGGAACCACTGAAGCTTTCTTT. Full variable domain (remainder filled in from reference TRBV7-6 and TRBJ1-1): GAGVSQSPRYKVTKRGQDVALRCDPISGHVSLYWYRQALGQGPEFLTYFNYEAQQDKSGLPNDRFSAERPEGSISTLTIQRTEQRDSAMYRCASSLVSGTTEAFFGQGTRLTVV.

This clone was counted between two and nine times. The rearrangement uses TRBV5-6 and TRBJ2-3; no reliable D call. The V end was cut by 0 bases, the J end by 4 bases, with 9 bases between. CDR1 SGHDT and CDR2 YYEEEE come from the germline V gene. The CDR3 consists of 14 residues. The CDR3 sequence is CASSLESTADTQYF. The CDR3 DNA is TGTGCCAGCAGCTTGGAGTCAACAGCAGATACGCAGTATTTT.

The rearrangement uses TRBV5-5 and TRBJ1-2, with 9 positions matching TRBD1. The germline V gene has CDR1 SGHKS and CDR2 YYEKEE (reference sequence). The trim removed 4 bases at V and 0 bases at J, leaving 4 bases unmatched. This CDR3 contains 15 residues. CDR3 coding DNA: TGTGCCAGCAGCAGGACAGGGGATCCTAACTATGGCTACACCTTC. Residues: CASSRTGDPNYGYTF.

The chain is built from TRBV28 and TRBJ1-5; 8 nucleotides match TRBD1. V lost 5 bases and J lost 5; bases outside the gene matches: 5. Germline V CDR1 and CDR2: MDHEN, SYDVKM. The CDR3 runs 14 residues. CDR3 bases: TGTGCCAGCAGTCGAGGACAGGGATATCAGCCCCAGCATTTT. This gives the protein CASSRGQGYQPQHF.

This clone was seen once. This chain joins TRBV28 and TRBJ2-7; 7 nucleotides align to TRBD1. In germline, CDR1 is MDHEN, CDR2 SYDVKM. This CDR3 region has 14 residues. The ends lost 1 base at V and 1 base at J; junction bases unmatched: 1. The CDR3 loop is CASSLSTGSYEQYF. The CDR3 nucleotides read TGTGCCAGCAGTTTATCGACAGGGTCCTACGAGCAGTACTTC.

The chain has TRBV7-9 and TRBJ2-5, with 7 bases that match TRBD1. Germline V gene lookup returns CDR1 SEHNR and CDR2 FQNEAQ (reference sequence). The CDR3 length is 14 residues. The V gene end was trimmed by 4 bases and the J gene end by 5 bases; junction bases not matched to a gene: 7. CDR3 sequence reads: CASSSDRDGETQYF. CDR3 DNA sequence: TGTGCCAGCAGCTCAGACAGGGATGGGGAGACCCAGTACTTC.

Only a few counts were recorded for this clone. The chain links TRBV2 to TRBJ2-1; 16 bases align to TRBD2. This CDR3 region has 15 residues. Germline assignment: CDR1 SNHLY and CDR2 FYNNEI. Trimming at V came to 5 bases and at J to 16 bases, leaving 11 bases not matched to a gene. The CDR3 loop is CASSLHGTSGRAHFF. The CDR3 DNA reads as TGTGCCAGCAGTCTACATGGGACTAGCGGGAGGGCCCATTTCTTC.

The chain recombines TRBV25-1 with TRBJ1-5; D is perhaps TRBD1 (6 bases). Germline CDR1 is MGHDK and CDR2 is SYGVNS. The length of the CDR3 is 13 residues. V was clipped by 6 bases and J by 7 bases, with 13 bases between them. The CDR3 DNA follows: TGTGCCAGCAGAGCAGGGGAGGGCCAGCCCCAGCATTTT. Translated: CASRAGEGQPQHF. The variable domain in full, with the rest retrieved from reference TRBV25-1 and TRBJ1-5, is EADIYQTPRYLVIGTGKKITLECSQTMGHDKMYWYQQDPGMELHLIHYSYGVNSTEKGDLSSESTVSRIRTEHFPLTLESARPSHTSQYLCASRAGEGQPQHFGDGTRLSIL.

The rearrangement joins TRBV15 to TRBJ1-5, with unresolved D. V shed 8 bases and J shed 3 bases, with 8 bases lying between them. The CDR3 is 12 residues long. CDR1 is LNHNV and CDR2 is YYDKDF in the germline V gene (reference sequence). This chain's CDR3 is CATGEINQPQHF. The CDR3 bases are TGTGCCACCGGAGAGATCAATCAGCCCCAGCATTTT. Full variable domain (remainder filled in from reference TRBV15 and TRBJ1-5): DAMVIQNPRYQVTQFGKPVTLSCSQTLNHNVMYWYQQKSSQAPKLLFHYYDKDFNNEADTPDNFQSRRPNTSFCFLDIRSPGLGDTAMYLCATGEINQPQHFGDGTRLSIL.

The gene calls are TRBV2 and TRBJ1-4, with 9 bases that match TRBD1. V lost 6 bases, J lost 6 bases, and 8 bases stayed unmatched. Looked up from germline, CDR1 is SNHLY and CDR2 is FYNNEI. The CDR3 loop spans 15 amino acids. The CDR3 spells CASSVNRDRDEKLFF. In DNA, the CDR3 is TGTGCCAGCAGCGTGAACCGGGACAGGGATGAAAAACTGTTTTTT. Using reference TRBV2 and TRBJ1-4 for the parts outside the CDR3, the full variable domain is EPEVTQTPSHQVTQMGQEVILRCVPISNHLYFYWYRQILGQKVEFLVSFYNNEISEKSEIFDDQFSVERPDGSNFTLKIRSTKLEDSAMYFCASSVNRDRDEKLFFGSGTQLSVL.

In its sample, this clone was seen a few times. This chain's CDR3 is CASSFFSDTQYF. CDR3 nucleotide sequence: TGTGCCAGCAGTTTTTTTTCTGATACGCAGTATTTT. V and J are TRBV28 and TRBJ2-3; the D is unclear. This CDR3 is built from 12 residues. Germline values: CDR1 MDHEN, CDR2 SYDVKM. V lost 3 bases and J lost 6, with 7 bases in between. Based on the CDR3 plus reference TRBV28 and TRBJ2-3, the full variable domain is DVKVTQSSRYLVKRTGEKVFLECVQDMDHENMFWYRQDPGLGLRLIYFSYDVKMKEKGDIPEGYSVSREKKERFSLILESASTNQTSMYLCASSFFSDTQYFGPGTRLTVL.

This clone was seen only a few times. The gene calls are TRBV7-9 and TRBJ2-7; TRBD2 aligns across 7 bases. CDR1 and CDR2 from the germline V gene are SEHNR and FQNEAQ (reference sequence). V was clipped by 6 bases and J by 0 bases; unmatched bases: 8. The CDR3 consists of 15 residues. CDR3 sequence: CASSSTSTSSYEQYF. The CDR3 DNA follows: TGTGCCAGCAGTTCGACTAGCACGAGCTCCTACGAGCAGTACTTC.

The V call is TRBV7-8, the J call TRBJ2-1; D perhaps matches TRBD2 (5 bases). Germline assignment: CDR1 SGHVS and CDR2 FQNEAQ. The CDR3 is 16 amino acids. With 5 bases removed from V and 10 bases from J, the gap between germline ends came to 24 bases. DNA for the CDR3: TGTGCCAGCAGCGCCACCGGGATAACAGTCCGTGGAGAGCAGTTCTTC. This encodes CASSATGITVRGEQFF.